The clone carrying this T cell receptor (beta chain) was counted at least ten times. Its antigen is unidentified. Stated time point: newly diagnosed GD, antithyroid drugs for less than 3 months. RNA from PBMCs was the source of the TCR library. This sample was included in a study of regulatory T cells in long-lasting Graves disease. Study results and limitations: Since the sample size was small, accuracy may have been reduced. Newly diagnosed patients shared 750 to 1,000 public clonotypes; persistent patients shared approximately 2,700.

According to the study, TCR beta libraries were built with iRepertoire HTBI primers and CDR3-region Arm-PCR. Via MiXCR, TCRdb re-called the multiplex PCR reads, giving one row per CDR3 protein. The sample consists of about 420,000 distinct CDR3 sequences, 16% of them appearing once. The CDR3 runs to 14 residues. V lost 2 bases, J lost 0 bases, and 8 bases lay in between. CDR1 is SGHRS, CDR2 YFSETQ, per germline. This sample was shared with a second study, whose subject was T cells in Graves' hyperthyroidism and ophthalmopathy. This second study says: The patients, who ranged from 18 to 65 in age, presented with newly diagnosed hyperthyroidism lasting under 2 months.

The source material was peripheral blood mononuclear cells (PBMCs), sampled at new diagnosis, from a patient treated with antithyroid drugs. This clonotype was obtained from a woman under 30 with Graves disease. The chain employs TRBV5-1 and TRBJ1-1; D gene unclear. The CDR3 spells CASSFGDLNTEAFF. CDR3 nucleotide sequence: TGCGCCAGCAGCTTTGGGGATTTGAACACTGAAGCTTTCTTT.